This is a list of T cell receptor beta chains from one sample in a study of T cell repertoires in cytomegalovirus infection. These TCRs' antigens remain unknown. TCRdb redid the calling of the reads with MiXCR, one entry per CDR3 protein. The table has approximately 730,000 distinct CDR3 sequences, 25% to 35% seen once. The specimen comprised cultured CD8+ T cells from PBMCs, sampled from culture after CMV antigen stimulation. The receptors come from a human donor in good health (CMV status not recorded). Some clones in this sample may be carry-over from other donors' samples. Each CDR3 is given with its conserved first and last residue. The order of the fields is J gene, clone size, CDR3 length, V gene, D gene, CDR3 DNA, CDR3 protein. The D gene is left open where the match is weak. Clone size, where shown, is once, few, many, or a class for clones that have expanded.

J gene: TRBJ2-2
clone size: few
CDR3 length: 15
V gene: TRBV27
D gene: -
CDR3 DNA: TGTGCCAGCTGTGGAGGGACCAGGGCCACCGGGGAGCTGTTTTTT
CDR3 protein: CASCGGTRATGELFF

J gene: TRBJ2-5
clone size: -
CDR3 length: 13
V gene: TRBV12-5
D gene: -
CDR3 DNA: TGTGCTAGTGGTTTCGGGGGAGGAGAGACCCAGTACTTC
CDR3 protein: CASGFGGGETQYF

J gene: TRBJ2-2
clone size: few
CDR3 length: 14
V gene: TRBV11-3
D gene: -
CDR3 DNA: TGTGCCAGCAGCTCCGATGAGAACACCGGGGAGCTGTTTTTT
CDR3 protein: CASSSDENTGELFF

J gene: TRBJ2-4
clone size: few
CDR3 length: 13
V gene: TRBV9
D gene: TRBD2
CDR3 DNA: TGTGCCAGCAGCGCTGGACTAGATTTCATTCAGTACTTC
CDR3 protein: CASSAGLDFIQYF

J gene: TRBJ1-4
clone size: many
CDR3 length: 13
V gene: TRBV7-2
D gene: -
CDR3 DNA: TGTGCCAGCAGTCCCAAACTGGGCGAAAAACTGTTTTTT
CDR3 protein: CASSPKLGEKLFF

J gene: TRBJ2-1
clone size: few
CDR3 length: 16
V gene: TRBV7-6
D gene: TRBD2
CDR3 DNA: TGTGCCAGCAGCCTACGACGAGCGGGGGTATACAATGAGCAGTTCTTC
CDR3 protein: CASSLRRAGVYNEQFF

J gene: TRBJ2-1
clone size: few
CDR3 length: 14
V gene: TRBV27
D gene: TRBD2
CDR3 DNA: TGTGCCAGCAGTGGATACGTAGCGGGAAATGAGCAGTTCTTC
CDR3 protein: CASSGYVAGNEQFF

J gene: TRBJ2-5
clone size: few
CDR3 length: 16
V gene: TRBV6-5
D gene: TRBD2
CDR3 DNA: TGTGCCAGCAGTCTGTTAGCGGGGGGATTCCAAGAGACCCAGTACTTC
CDR3 protein: CASSLLAGGFQETQYF

J gene: TRBJ1-2
clone size: -
CDR3 length: 13
V gene: TRBV6-6
D gene: -
CDR3 DNA: TGTGCCAGCAGAAAAGGACCGACCTATGGCTACACCTTC
CDR3 protein: CASRKGPTYGYTF

J gene: TRBJ2-5
clone size: -
CDR3 length: 15
V gene: TRBV15
D gene: -
CDR3 DNA: TGTGCCACCAGCAGACAGGACACGCTACAAGAGACCCAGTACTTC
CDR3 protein: CATSRQDTLQETQYF

J gene: TRBJ1-1
clone size: -
CDR3 length: 15
V gene: TRBV3-1
D gene: -
CDR3 DNA: TGTGCCAGCAGCCAAGGGCGGGCCTTGAACACTGAAGCTTTCTTT
CDR3 protein: CASSQGRALNTEAFF

J gene: TRBJ2-4
clone size: many
CDR3 length: 16
V gene: TRBV6-1
D gene: TRBD2
CDR3 DNA: TGTGCCAGCAGTCCTATACTAGCGGGGGGGAGTAACATTCAGTACTTC
CDR3 protein: CASSPILAGGSNIQYF

J gene: TRBJ2-7
clone size: -
CDR3 length: 13
V gene: TRBV20-1
D gene: -
CDR3 DNA: TGCAGTGCTAGAGATATCCGGGGGCACGAGCAGTACTTC
CDR3 protein: CSARDIRGHEQYF

J gene: TRBJ2-3
clone size: -
CDR3 length: 15
V gene: TRBV4-1
D gene: -
CDR3 DNA: TGCGCCAGCAGAAAAAGTTCAGAGGGGGGAGATACGCAGTATTTT
CDR3 protein: CASRKSSEGGDTQYF

J gene: TRBJ2-2
clone size: -
CDR3 length: 14
V gene: TRBV25-1
D gene: -
CDR3 DNA: TGTGCCAGCAGTGAAGGGTTTGGCTCCGGGGAGCTGTTTTTT
CDR3 protein: CASSEGFGSGELFF

J gene: TRBJ1-2
clone size: -
CDR3 length: 13
V gene: TRBV9
D gene: -
CDR3 DNA: TGTGCCAGCAGCGTATCGGACGGCTATGGCTACACCTTC
CDR3 protein: CASSVSDGYGYTF

J gene: TRBJ1-5
clone size: few
CDR3 length: 17
V gene: TRBV6-1
D gene: -
CDR3 DNA: TGTGCCAGCAGACCCCCCGCGGGGGGAGTAAACAATCAGCCCCAGCATTTT
CDR3 protein: CASRPPAGGVNNQPQHF

J gene: TRBJ2-5
clone size: few
CDR3 length: 13
V gene: TRBV5-5
D gene: -
CDR3 DNA: TGTGCCAGCAGCTTGGTAGGGAAAGAGACCCAGTACTTC
CDR3 protein: CASSLVGKETQYF

J gene: TRBJ1-1
clone size: many
CDR3 length: 16
V gene: TRBV7-2
D gene: -
CDR3 DNA: TGTGCCAGCAGCTTGAGGTGGGACGGGAGAGGCACTGAAGCTTTCTTT
CDR3 protein: CASSLRWDGRGTEAFF

J gene: TRBJ2-3
clone size: many
CDR3 length: 12
V gene: TRBV7-2
D gene: -
CDR3 DNA: TGTGCCAGCAGCCCCCACCCCAATACGCAGTATTTT
CDR3 protein: CASSPHPNTQYF

J gene: TRBJ2-7
clone size: -
CDR3 length: 14
V gene: TRBV14
D gene: TRBD1
CDR3 DNA: TGTGCCAGCAGCCAAGCGGACAGGGACCACGAGCAGTACTTC
CDR3 protein: CASSQADRDHEQYF

J gene: TRBJ2-2
clone size: -
CDR3 length: 13
V gene: TRBV10-2
D gene: -
CDR3 DNA: TGCGCCAGCGCCTTTACGAACACCGGGGAGCTGTTTTTT
CDR3 protein: CASAFTNTGELFF